These T cell receptor beta chains were read from a single sample in a study of blood T cell repertoires in COVID-19. Using immunoSEQ multiplex PCR, the repertoire was profiled, and TCRdb retains in-frame clones only, with some absent. This table holds 200,000 to 250,000 clones, around 81% found once. The material sequenced was peripheral blood. The receptors originated from a woman aged 30 to 39 who had recovered from COVID-19. Both conserved end residues are part of each CDR3. D genes are given only for firm matches. Some rows mark clone size as missing; the rest say once, few, many or name a class of expanded clone.

>NA|TRBJ2-2|TRBV4-1|TRBD1
CASSRGQGATGELFF
TGCGCCAGCAGCCGCGGACAGGGGGCGACCGGGGAGCTGTTTTTT
>few|TRBJ1-2|TRBV6-1|TRBD1
CASSEAGGGNYGYTF
TGTGCCAGCAGTGAAGCAGGGGGCGGGAACTATGGCTACACCTTC
>NA|TRBJ1-5|TRBV2|NA
CASSRQVEQPQHF
TGTGCCAGCAGTCGACAGGTAGAACAGCCCCAGCATTTT
>NA|TRBJ1-4|TRBV30|NA
CAWSVPNPGWAGELFF
TGTGCCTGGAGTGTCCCGAATCCAGGGTGGGCTGGGGAACTGTTTTTT
>once|TRBJ1-1|TRBV5-1|TRBD1
CASRTSQGGTEAFF
TGCGCCAGCAGGACCAGCCAGGGGGGCACTGAAGCTTTCTTT
>NA|TRBJ2-7|TRBV5-1|TRBD2
CASSLTSGAYEQYF
TGCGCCAGCAGCTTGACTAGCGGAGCCTACGAGCAGTACTTC
>NA|TRBJ1-1|TRBV28|TRBD1
CASTHGQGGPEAFF
TGTGCCAGCACCCACGGACAGGGAGGCCCTGAAGCTTTCTTT
>NA|TRBJ1-4|TRBV28|NA
CASFKAGGALGEKLFF
TGTGCCAGTTTTAAGGCGGGGGGCGCCTTAGGTGAAAAACTGTTTTTT
>NA|TRBJ1-1|TRBV5-1|NA
CASSLVAGAVTEAFF
TGCGCCAGCAGCTTGGTTGCAGGGGCGGTCACTGAAGCTTTCTTT
>NA|TRBJ1-4|TRBV27|NA
CASSLSPSRLNEKLFF
TGTGCCAGCAGTTTATCCCCCAGCAGGTTAAACGAAAAACTGTTTTTT
>NA|TRBJ2-5|TRBV12-3/TRBV12-4|TRBD1
CASSRQGQETQYF
TGTGCCAGCAGTAGACAGGGGCAAGAGACCCAGTACTTC
>few|TRBJ1-5|TRBV30|NA
CAWSPGSSNQPQHF
TGTGCCTGGAGTCCAGGGTCTAGCAATCAGCCCCAGCATTTT
>NA|TRBJ2-7|TRBV12-3/TRBV12-4|NA
CASRRQVSYEQYF
TGTGCCAGCAGGAGACAGGTCTCCTACGAGCAGTACTTC
>NA|TRBJ2-1|TRBV6-4|NA
CASSEKGSGNEQFF
TGTGCCAGCAGTGAGAAAGGTAGCGGAAATGAGCAGTTCTTC
>NA|TRBJ2-7|TRBV5-1|TRBD1
CASSWSGTGGEEQYF
TGCGCCAGCAGCTGGTCCGGGACAGGGGGCGAGGAGCAGTACTTC
>NA|TRBJ1-1|TRBV6-6|TRBD1
CASSYPTGEAFF
TGTGCCAGCAGTTACCCGACAGGGGAAGCTTTCTTT
>NA|TRBJ1-2|TRBV14|NA
CASSQDATGHYGYTF
TGTGCCAGCAGCCAAGACGCAACAGGGCACTATGGCTACACCTTC
>NA|TRBJ2-1|TRBV7-3|TRBD2
CASSSAGGRSNEQFF
TGTGCCAGCAGTTCCGCGGGAGGGCGAAGCAATGAGCAGTTCTTC
>once|TRBJ1-2|TRBV7-2|NA
CASSLDAGPTTGYTF
TGTGCCAGCAGCTTAGATGCGGGCCCAACAACGGGCTACACCTTC
>NA|TRBJ1-1|TRBV29-1|NA
CSATGENTEAFF
TGCAGTGCTACGGGGGAGAACACTGAAGCTTTCTTT
>NA|TRBJ2-7|TRBV20-1|TRBD2
CSASDPGLGNKQYF
TGCAGTGCTAGTGACCCGGGACTAGGGAACAAGCAGTACTTC
>NA|TRBJ2-2|TRBV5-5|NA
CASSLLFDTSNIGELFF
TGTGCCAGCAGCTTGCTTTTTGATACATCAAATATCGGGGAGCTGTTTTTT